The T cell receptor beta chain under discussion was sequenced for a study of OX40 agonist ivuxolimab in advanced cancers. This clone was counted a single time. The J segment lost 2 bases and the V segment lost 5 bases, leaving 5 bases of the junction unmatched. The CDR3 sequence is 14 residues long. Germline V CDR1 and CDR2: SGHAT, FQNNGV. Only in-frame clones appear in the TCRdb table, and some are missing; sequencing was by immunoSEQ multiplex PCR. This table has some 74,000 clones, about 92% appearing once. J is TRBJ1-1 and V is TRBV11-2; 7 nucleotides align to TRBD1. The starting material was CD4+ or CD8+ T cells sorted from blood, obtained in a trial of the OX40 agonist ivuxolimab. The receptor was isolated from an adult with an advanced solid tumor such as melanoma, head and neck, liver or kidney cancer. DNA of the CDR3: TGTGCCAGCAGCCGGACAGGAGGTAACACTGAAGCTTTCTTT. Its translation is CASSRTGGNTEAFF.